Presented here are 2 T cell receptor beta chains from one specimen sequenced in a study of T cell repertoires in cytomegalovirus infection. Their antigens remain unidentified. TCRdb used MiXCR to reprocess the reads, holding one entry per CDR3 protein. Among hundreds of thousands of distinct CDR3 sequences listed, 30% to 35% were seen once. The sequenced sample was cultured PBMCs, obtained from culture after CMV antigen stimulation. Every receptor here comes from a human donor in good health (CMV status not recorded). Some clones in this sample may be carry-over from other donors' samples.

This chain links TRBV18 with TRBJ2-2; D perhaps matches TRBD1 (5 bases). Germline lookup yields CDR1 KGHSH and CDR2 LQKENI. The CDR3 runs to 14 residues. Deletions cut 1 base from V and 7 bases from J, with 10 bases between. The DNA of the CDR3 is TGTGCCAGCTCACCACTTACAGGAAACGGGGAGCTGTTTTTT. Translated: CASSPLTGNGELFF.

The chain links TRBV19 to TRBJ2-5; D is possibly TRBD1 (5 bases). CDR1 and CDR2 from the germline V gene are LNHDA and SQIVND (reference sequence). The CDR3 extends over 16 amino acids. V was clipped by 4 bases and J by 1 base, with 16 bases between them. CDR3 nucleotide sequence: TGTGCCAGTAGTAGCAGGGTATCGGCATTCCAAGAGACCCAGTACTTC. Encoded protein: CASSSRVSAFQETQYF.